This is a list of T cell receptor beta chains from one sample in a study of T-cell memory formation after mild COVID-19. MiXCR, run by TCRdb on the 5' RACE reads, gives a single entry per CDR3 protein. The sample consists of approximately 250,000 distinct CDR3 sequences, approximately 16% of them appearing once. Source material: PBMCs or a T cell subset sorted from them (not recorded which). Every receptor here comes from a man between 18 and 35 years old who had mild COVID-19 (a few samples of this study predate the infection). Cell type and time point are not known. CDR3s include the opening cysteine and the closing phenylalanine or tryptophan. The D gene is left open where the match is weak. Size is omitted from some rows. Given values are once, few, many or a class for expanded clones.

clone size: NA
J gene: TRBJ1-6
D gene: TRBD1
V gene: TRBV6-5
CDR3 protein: CASTWDRVSPLHF
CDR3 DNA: TGTGCCAGTACCTGGGACAGGGTCTCACCCCTCCACTTT

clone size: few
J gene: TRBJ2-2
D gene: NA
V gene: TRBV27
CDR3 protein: CASSLMGHRPGELFF
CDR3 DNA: TGTGCCAGCAGTTTAATGGGACATCGGCCCGGGGAGCTGTTTTTT

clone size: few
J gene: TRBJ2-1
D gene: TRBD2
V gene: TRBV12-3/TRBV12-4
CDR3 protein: CASTVAGGRDNEQFF
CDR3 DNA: TGTGCCAGCACCGTAGCGGGGGGGCGGGATAATGAGCAGTTCTTC

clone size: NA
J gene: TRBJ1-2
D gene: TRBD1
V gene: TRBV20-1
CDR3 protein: CSATGGFGYTF
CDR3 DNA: TGCAGTGCTACAGGGGGCTTTGGCTACACCTTC

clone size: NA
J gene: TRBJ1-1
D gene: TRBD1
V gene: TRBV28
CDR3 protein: CASSSPTGDGAFF
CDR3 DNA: TGTGCCAGCAGTTCGCCCACAGGGGATGGGGCTTTCTTT

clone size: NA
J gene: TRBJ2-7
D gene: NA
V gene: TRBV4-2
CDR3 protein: CASSSDGGYEQYF
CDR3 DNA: TGTGCCAGCAGCTCCGACGGGGGTTACGAGCAGTACTTC

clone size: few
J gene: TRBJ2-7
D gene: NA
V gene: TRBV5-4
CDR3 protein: CASSPRGGYYEQYF
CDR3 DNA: TGTGCCAGCAGCCCTAGGGGCGGATACTACGAGCAGTACTTC

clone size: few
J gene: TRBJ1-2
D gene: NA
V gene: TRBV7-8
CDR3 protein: CASSLEYYGYTF
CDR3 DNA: TGTGCCAGCAGCTTAGAGTACTATGGCTACACCTTC

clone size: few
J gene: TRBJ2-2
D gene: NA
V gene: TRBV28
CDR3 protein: CASSSRGVILFF
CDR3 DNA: TGTGCCAGCAGTTCACGAGGGGTTATACTGTTTTTT

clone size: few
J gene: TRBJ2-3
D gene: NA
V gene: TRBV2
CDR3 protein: CASSDRTDTQYF
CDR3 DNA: TGTGCCAGCAGTGACCGCACAGATACGCAGTATTTT

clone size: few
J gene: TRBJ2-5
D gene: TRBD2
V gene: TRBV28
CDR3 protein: CASRRLRASGEETQYF
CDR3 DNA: TGTGCCAGCAGGAGACTTAGGGCTAGCGGGGAAGAGACCCAGTACTTC

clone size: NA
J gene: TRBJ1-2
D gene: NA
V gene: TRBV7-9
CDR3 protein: CASRRGSGYTF
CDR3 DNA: TGTGCCAGCCGAAGGGGTAGTGGCTACACCTTC

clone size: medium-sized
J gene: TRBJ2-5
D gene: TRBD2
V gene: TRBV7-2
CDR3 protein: CASSSGGAPETQYF
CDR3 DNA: TGTGCCAGCAGCTCCGGGGGGGCCCCAGAGACCCAGTACTTC

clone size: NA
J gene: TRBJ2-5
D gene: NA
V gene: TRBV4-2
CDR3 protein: CASSQDPGDQETQYF
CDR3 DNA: TGTGCCAGCAGCCAAGATCCTGGGGATCAAGAGACCCAGTACTTC

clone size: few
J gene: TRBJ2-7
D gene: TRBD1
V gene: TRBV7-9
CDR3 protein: CASSSSPGTGSYEQYF
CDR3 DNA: TGTGCCAGCAGCTCGAGTCCCGGGACAGGGTCCTACGAGCAGTACTTC

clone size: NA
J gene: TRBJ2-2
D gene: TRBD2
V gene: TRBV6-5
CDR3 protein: CASSYLAGALTGELFF
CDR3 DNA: TGTGCCAGCAGTTACCTAGCGGGGGCCCTAACCGGGGAGCTGTTTTTT

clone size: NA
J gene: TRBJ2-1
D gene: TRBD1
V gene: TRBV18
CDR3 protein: CASSPPTGESEQFF
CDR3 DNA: TGTGCCAGCTCACCACCCACAGGGGAGAGTGAGCAGTTCTTC

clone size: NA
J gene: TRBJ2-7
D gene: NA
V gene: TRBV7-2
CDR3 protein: CASSLGLVNEQYF
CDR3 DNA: TGTGCCAGCAGCTTAGGGTTAGTGAACGAGCAGTACTTC

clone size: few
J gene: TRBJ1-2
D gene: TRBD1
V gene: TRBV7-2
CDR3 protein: CASSLTGTGAYGYTF
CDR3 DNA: TGTGCCAGCAGCTTAACCGGGACAGGGGCCTATGGCTACACCTTC

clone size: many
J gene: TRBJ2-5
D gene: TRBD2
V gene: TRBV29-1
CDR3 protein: CSVGTSGETQYF
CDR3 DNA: TGCAGCGTTGGGACTAGTGGAGAGACCCAGTACTTC

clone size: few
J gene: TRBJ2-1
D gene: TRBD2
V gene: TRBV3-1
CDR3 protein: CASSQTSENEQFF
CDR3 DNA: TGTGCCAGCAGCCAAACTAGCGAGAATGAGCAGTTCTTC

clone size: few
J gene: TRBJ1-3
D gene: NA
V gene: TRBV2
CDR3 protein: CASREQRGSGNTIYF
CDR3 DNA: TGTGCCAGCAGAGAACAGAGGGGCTCTGGAAACACCATATATTTT

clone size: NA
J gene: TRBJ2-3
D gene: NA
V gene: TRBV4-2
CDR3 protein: CASSHRGPGADGTDTQYF
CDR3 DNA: TGTGCCAGCAGCCACCGGGGTCCGGGGGCGGATGGCACAGATACGCAGTATTTT

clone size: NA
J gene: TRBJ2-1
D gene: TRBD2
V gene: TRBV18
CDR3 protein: CASSIAGGPYNEQFF
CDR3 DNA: TGTGCCAGCTCGATAGCGGGGGGCCCCTACAATGAGCAGTTCTTC

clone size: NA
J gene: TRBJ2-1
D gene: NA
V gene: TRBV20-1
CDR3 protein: CSTHRAHEQFF
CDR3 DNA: TGCAGTACCCACAGGGCCCATGAGCAGTTCTTC

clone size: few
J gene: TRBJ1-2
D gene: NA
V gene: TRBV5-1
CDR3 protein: CASSLGWGEYGYTF
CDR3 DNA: TGCGCCAGCAGCTTGGGGTGGGGCGAATATGGCTACACCTTC

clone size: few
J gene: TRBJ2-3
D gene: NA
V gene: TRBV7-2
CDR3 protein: CASSDNRADTQYF
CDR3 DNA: TGTGCCAGCAGCGATAACAGGGCAGATACGCAGTATTTT

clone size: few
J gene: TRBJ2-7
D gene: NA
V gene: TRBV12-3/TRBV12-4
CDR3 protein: CASSFLGPREQYF
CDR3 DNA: TGTGCCAGCAGTTTTTTAGGGCCTAGGGAGCAGTACTTC

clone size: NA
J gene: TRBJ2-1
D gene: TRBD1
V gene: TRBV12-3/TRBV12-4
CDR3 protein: CASSLKFPGQGANEQFF
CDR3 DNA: TGTGCCAGCAGTTTAAAGTTTCCGGGACAGGGGGCGAATGAGCAGTTCTTC

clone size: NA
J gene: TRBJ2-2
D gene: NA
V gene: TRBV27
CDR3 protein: CASSLFPDTGELFF
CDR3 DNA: TGTGCCAGCAGTTTATTTCCAGACACCGGGGAGCTGTTTTTT

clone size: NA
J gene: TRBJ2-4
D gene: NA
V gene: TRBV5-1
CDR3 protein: CASRDLAKNIQYF
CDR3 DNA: TGCGCCAGCAGGGACCTAGCCAAAAACATTCAGTACTTC

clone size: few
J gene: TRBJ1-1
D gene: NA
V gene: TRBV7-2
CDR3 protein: CASALEVGNTEAFF
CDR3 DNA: TGTGCCAGCGCCCTGGAGGTGGGGAACACTGAAGCTTTCTTT

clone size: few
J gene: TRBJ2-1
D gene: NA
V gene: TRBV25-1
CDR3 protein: CASSAWVDSRANEQFF
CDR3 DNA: TGTGCCAGCAGTGCCTGGGTGGACAGTCGCGCCAATGAGCAGTTCTTC

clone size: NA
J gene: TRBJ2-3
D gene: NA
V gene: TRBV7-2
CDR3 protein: CASSLTSRTTDTQYF
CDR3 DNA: TGTGCCAGCAGCTTAACTAGCAGAACCACAGATACGCAGTATTTT

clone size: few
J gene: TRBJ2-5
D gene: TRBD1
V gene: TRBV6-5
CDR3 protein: CASRTGGQGGLETQYF
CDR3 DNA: TGTGCCAGCAGAACGGGGGGACAGGGGGGTTTGGAGACCCAGTACTTC

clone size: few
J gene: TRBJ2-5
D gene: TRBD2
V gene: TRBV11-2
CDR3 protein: CASSSQGVVETSGAETQYF
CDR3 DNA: TGTGCCAGCAGCTCCCAAGGTGTGGTTGAGACTAGCGGGGCGGAGACCCAGTACTTC

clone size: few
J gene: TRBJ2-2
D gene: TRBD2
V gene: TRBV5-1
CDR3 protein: CASSLVVAGDTGELFF
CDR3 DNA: TGCGCCAGCAGCTTGGTTGTAGCGGGGGACACCGGGGAGCTGTTTTTT